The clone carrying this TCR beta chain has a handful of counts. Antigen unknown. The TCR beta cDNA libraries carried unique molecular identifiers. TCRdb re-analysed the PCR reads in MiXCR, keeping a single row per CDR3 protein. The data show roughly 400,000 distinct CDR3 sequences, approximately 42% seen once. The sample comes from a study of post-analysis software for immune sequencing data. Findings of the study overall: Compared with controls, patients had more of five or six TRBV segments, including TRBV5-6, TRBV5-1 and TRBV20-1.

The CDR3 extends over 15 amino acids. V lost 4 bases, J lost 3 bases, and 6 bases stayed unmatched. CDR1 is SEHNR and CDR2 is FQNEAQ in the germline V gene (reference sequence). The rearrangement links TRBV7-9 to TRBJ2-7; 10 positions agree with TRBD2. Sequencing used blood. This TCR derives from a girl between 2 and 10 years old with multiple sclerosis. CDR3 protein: CASSSLAGALYEQYF. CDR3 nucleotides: TGTGCCAGCAGCTCCCTAGCGGGGGCCCTCTACGAGCAGTACTTC.